These 29 T cell receptor beta chains came from one sample sequenced in a study of blood T cell repertoires in COVID-19. Sequencing used immunoSEQ multiplex PCR; TCRdb keeps in-frame clones, though not all of them. The sample includes around 81,000 clones, roughly 82% seen only once; the top ten take about 6.9%. Sequencing input: peripheral blood. The origin of the receptors is a human donor in a cohort sampled during active COVID-19.

The V gene is TRBV19, the J gene TRBJ1-6, with TRBD1 matching 9 bases. Germline CDR1 is LNHDA and CDR2 is SQIVND (reference sequence). CDR3 length: 15 residues. J was trimmed by 8 bases and V by 5 bases; bases with no gene match: 7. The CDR3 spells CASSRPGQGHSPLHF. The CDR3 coding sequence is TGTGCCAGTAGTCGACCGGGACAGGGCCATTCACCCCTCCACTTT.

This chain links TRBV29-1 with TRBJ1-1, with TRBD1 identical over 8 bases. CDR1 and CDR2 from the germline V gene are SQVTM and ANQGSEA. This CDR3 has 17 amino acids. V shed 0 bases, J shed 1 base, and the junction held 10 bases outside the gene matches. Here the CDR3 reads CSVEDPRGRAGNTEAFF. CDR3 sequence (DNA): TGCAGCGTTGAAGACCCCAGGGGGCGCGCGGGGAACACTGAAGCTTTCTTT.

The chain links TRBV12-3 or TRBV12-4 to TRBJ1-1, with D possibly TRBD1 on 6 matching bases. This CDR3 spans 13 amino acids. Trimming stripped 6 bases from V and 2 bases from J, with 10 bases between. DNA of the CDR3: TGTGCCAGCAGCCCACAGGGAAACACTGAAGCTTTCTTT. It is translated as CASSPQGNTEAFF.

The CDR3, as DNA: TGTGCCAGCAGCCCATGGGACAGGGGGGACTATGGCTACACCTTC. Its protein is CASSPWDRGDYGYTF. The chain links TRBV3-1 (or the pseudogene TRBV3-2) to TRBJ1-2, with 11 bases matching TRBD1. Trimming took 4 bases from V and 3 from J; bases not matched to a gene: 4. This CDR3 has 15 amino acids. Germline V lookup: CDR1 LGHDT, CDR2 YNNKEL (reference sequence).

The CDR3 is CASSLVTGQGAKNSPLHF. As DNA, the CDR3 is TGCGCCAGCAGCTTGGTTACGGGACAGGGGGCGAAAAATTCACCCCTCCACTTT. V and J are TRBV5-1 and TRBJ1-6; 12 bases are shared with TRBD1. J lost 7 bases, V lost 0 bases, and 8 bases had no gene match. Germline CDR1 and CDR2: SGHRS and YFSETQ. The length of the CDR3 is 18 residues.

The chain joins TRBV2 to TRBJ2-1; tentatively, D is TRBD1 (5 bases). This CDR3 has 15 residues. CDR1 and CDR2 (germline): SNHLY, FYNNEI. V dropped 8 bases and J dropped 0 bases, with 14 bases sitting between them. The CDR3 here is CASSLDIRSYNEQFF. DNA for the CDR3: TGTGCCAGCTCCCTGGACATACGCTCCTACAATGAGCAGTTCTTC.

This chain joins TRBV19 and TRBJ1-5, with D possibly being TRBD1 (5 bases). Trimming removed 3 bases at V and 4 bases at J, with 13 bases between. The CDR3 is made up of 15 amino acids. The germline V gene encodes CDR1 LNHDA and CDR2 SQIVND (reference sequence). CDR3 sequence: CASSIPTGKNQPQHF. DNA for the CDR3: TGTGCCAGTAGTATCCCTACAGGTAAGAATCAGCCCCAGCATTTT.

The rearrangement links TRBV10-2 to TRBJ1-4; tentatively, D is TRBD1 (5 bases). In germline, CDR1 is WSHSY, CDR2 SAAADI. Trimming stripped 6 bases from V and 0 bases from J, with 11 bases between. The CDR3 length is 15 residues. The chain's CDR3 is CASRRGGTTNEKLFF. CDR3 in DNA: TGCGCCAGCAGACGGGGGGGGACAACTAATGAAAAACTGTTTTTT.

The chain has TRBV4-2 and TRBJ2-5; 7 nucleotides agree with TRBD2. The CDR3 length is 19 residues. Germline V gene lookup returns CDR1 LGHNA and CDR2 YNFKEQ. Trimming cost V 1 base and J 5 bases; bases outside gene matches: 19. CDR3 nucleotide sequence: TGTGCCAGCAGCCAAGTCCGGTACAGCGGGGCTGTTGTCGTTGAGACCCAGTACTTC. Encoded protein: CASSQVRYSGAVVVETQYF.

The genes are TRBV4-2 and TRBJ1-2, with 8 bases fitting TRBD1. This CDR3 is 16 amino acids long. The germline gives CDR1 LGHNA, CDR2 YNFKEQ. Germline trimming cut 0 bases from V and 0 bases from J; bases unmatched to any gene: 3. CDR3 DNA sequence: TGTGCCAGCAGCCAAGACGCCAGGGGGCCTAACTATGGCTACACCTTC. Translating gives CASSQDARGPNYGYTF.

The chain has TRBV7-8 and TRBJ2-1; TRBD1 might be the D (6 bases). V was clipped by 0 bases and J by 9 bases, with 6 bases between them. CDR3 length equals 12 residues. Germline assignment: CDR1 SGHVS and CDR2 FQNEAQ. The CDR3 DNA is TGTGCCAGCAGCTTAGCAGGGGGTGAGCAGTTCTTC. Its protein product is CASSLAGGEQFF.

The chain carries TRBV19 and TRBJ2-7; 11 nucleotides line up with TRBD1. The CDR3 length is 15 residues. The germline V gene has CDR1 LNHDA and CDR2 SQIVND (reference sequence). After removal of 4 bases from V and 2 bases from J, the junction contained 4 bases not matched to a gene. The CDR3 region has the DNA TGTGCCAGTAGTACCTCGGGACAGGGGGCCTACGAGCAGTACTTC. This sequence encodes CASSTSGQGAYEQYF. The full variable domain, in which reference TRBV19 and TRBJ2-7 provide the parts outside the CDR3, is DGGITQSPKYLFRKEGQNVTLSCEQNLNHDAMYWYRQDPGQGLRLIYYSQIVNDFQKGDIAEGYSVSREKKESFPLTVTSAQKNPTAFYLCASSTSGQGAYEQYFGPGTRLTVT.

About this clone: The germline gene is not matched at one end of the junction; a read error may be the cause. This chain joins TRBV7-7 and TRBJ1-1; D may be TRBD1 (6 bases). Germline CDR1 reads SSHAT; CDR2 reads FNYEAQ (reference sequence). CDR3 length: 18 residues. In nucleotides, the CDR3 is TGTGCTAGCAGTTCCCCCCATCCGACAGGCCCGATGAACACTGAAGCTTTCTTT. Protein product: CASSSPHPTGPMNTEAFF.

The chain employs TRBV5-1 and TRBJ1-1, with D tentatively TRBD1 (5 bases). The CDR3 sequence is 15 residues long. Germline V CDR1 and CDR2: SGHRS, YFSETQ. The ends were cut back, 4 bases at V and 1 base at J, with 14 bases in the middle. The CDR3 DNA sequence: TGCGCCAGCAGCCCGCTGGGGGGGGAGAACACTGAAGCTTTCTTT. Amino acid sequence: CASSPLGGENTEAFF.

The chain combines TRBV18 with TRBJ2-7; 7 nucleotides align to TRBD1. The CDR3 consists of 13 residues. Germline lookup yields CDR1 KGHSH and CDR2 LQKENI. V shed 4 bases and J 3 bases; nucleotides not matched to a gene: 3. CDR3: CASSQGQSYEQYF. The CDR3 region has the DNA TGTGCCAGCTCACAGGGACAGAGCTACGAGCAGTACTTC.

This chain links TRBV4-2 with TRBJ1-5; 9 bases map to TRBD1. Per germline, CDR1 LGHNA and CDR2 YNFKEQ. V gave up 4 bases and J gave up 2 bases; unmatched junction bases: 3. This CDR3 comprises 15 residues. DNA of the CDR3: TGTGCCAGCAGCCCGGACAGGGGTGGCAATCAGCCCCAGCATTTT. Translating gives CASSPDRGGNQPQHF.

The chain has TRBV6-4 and TRBJ1-1; D unresolved. V was clipped by 6 bases and J by 2 bases, with 10 bases between them. There are 13 residues in the CDR3. Looked up from germline, CDR1 is MRHNA and CDR2 is SNTAGT. CDR3 DNA: TGTGCCAGCAGCCAAGAGGAAAACACTGAAGCTTTCTTT. It encodes CASSQEENTEAFF.

J is TRBJ1-5 and V is TRBV19; a possible D gene is TRBD1 (6 bases). The CDR3 loop spans 15 amino acids. V was clipped by 7 bases and J by 4 bases, with 17 bases between them. Germline values: CDR1 LNHDA, CDR2 SQIVND (reference sequence). The CDR3 loop is CASTRVGRGNQPQHF. CDR3 DNA sequence: TGTGCCAGTACCAGGGTGGGCAGGGGTAATCAGCCCCAGCATTTT.

This chain uses TRBV3-1 (or the pseudogene TRBV3-2) with TRBJ2-3; a weak D match, TRBD1 (6 bases). The CDR3 contains 16 residues. Between the trimmed V and J ends, which lost 0 bases and 4 bases, there was a span of 14 bases. Germline V lookup: CDR1 LGHDT, CDR2 YNNKEL (reference sequence). CDR3 residues: CASSQDRGSIADTQYF. Written as DNA, the CDR3 is TGTGCCAGCAGCCAAGATAGGGGGAGTATTGCAGATACGCAGTATTTT.

The chain uses TRBV4-1 and TRBJ1-1; D is unclear. The CDR3 length is 13 residues. Per the germline V gene, CDR1 is MGHRA and CDR2 is YSYEKL. V was pared by 3 bases and J by 7 bases, with 12 bases between. The CDR3 sequence: CASSQSGWYEAFF. CDR3 bases: TGCGCCAGCAGCCAGTCGGGTTGGTATGAAGCTTTCTTT.

In its sample, this clone was seen a few times. The chain is built from TRBV19 and TRBJ1-5; a possible D gene is TRBD1 (6 bases). CDR3 length: 14 residues. Germline CDR1 reads LNHDA; CDR2 reads SQIVND (reference sequence). V lost 4 bases and J lost 9, with 16 bases in between. CDR3 residues: CASSTDLQGRPQHF. CDR3 DNA sequence: TGTGCCAGTAGTACCGATCTGCAGGGGAGGCCCCAGCATTTT.

V usage is TRBV5-4 and J usage is TRBJ1-2; TRBD1 is a possible D gene (6 bases). The CDR3 is made up of 14 amino acids. With 2 bases removed from V and 2 bases from J, the gap between germline ends came to 10 bases. CDR1 is SGHNT, CDR2 YYREEE, per germline (reference sequence). CDR3 nucleotide sequence: TGTGCCAGCAGCTTAACCGGACAGAACTATGGCTACACCTTC. Translating gives CASSLTGQNYGYTF.

The chain employs TRBV6-6 and TRBJ1-6; 7 bases align to TRBD1. V shed 4 bases and J 3 bases; nucleotides not matched to a gene: 6. The CDR3 covers 16 residues. In germline, CDR1 is MNHNY, CDR2 SVGAGI (reference sequence). The CDR3 nucleotides read TGTGCCAGCAGTTTTAGACAGGGCCGCTATAATTCACCCCTCCACTTT. This gives the protein CASSFRQGRYNSPLHF.

The chain has TRBV25-1 and TRBJ2-7, with TRBD2 as a possible D gene (6 bases). V gave up 4 bases and J gave up 3 bases, with 7 bases separating them. The CDR3 contains 12 residues. Germline V CDR1 and CDR2: MGHDK, SYGVNS. The CDR3 DNA is TGTGCCAGCAGTGTGGACTACTACGAGCAGTACTTC. Translation gives CASSVDYYEQYF.

Here the CDR3 DNA reads TGTGCCAGCGGGGGCAATCGCTACGAGCAGTACTTC. Protein: CASGGNRYEQYF. V and J are TRBV27 and TRBJ2-7; the D gene is possibly TRBD1 (6 bases). V was shortened by 8 bases and J by 3 bases, with 11 bases between the two germline ends. Germline loops: CDR1 MNHEY, CDR2 SMNVEV (reference sequence). This CDR3 is built from 12 residues.

CDR3: CASSPPGTRIYGYTF. CDR3 nucleotide sequence: TGTGCCAGCTCACCTCCCGGGACAAGAATCTATGGCTACACCTTC. The chain links TRBV18 to TRBJ1-2; D is perhaps TRBD1 (6 bases). V lost 3 bases to trimming and J lost 4 bases, with 15 bases between them. This CDR3 comprises 15 residues. CDR1 and CDR2 from the germline V gene are KGHSH and LQKENI.

This clone was observed once. The DNA for the CDR3 is TGTGCCGTTTGGGCAGTGAACACTGAAGCTTTCTTT. It codes for CAVWAVNTEAFF. The genes are TRBV2 and TRBJ1-1; D unresolved. Germline loops: CDR1 SNHLY, CDR2 FYNNEI. The CDR3 length is 12 residues. The V and J ends lost 11 bases and 0 bases respectively, with 10 bases between them.

The V and J genes are TRBV18 and TRBJ2-6; 9 nucleotides align to TRBD1. The CDR3 runs to 19 residues. CDR1 is KGHSH, CDR2 LQKENI, per germline. The V gene end was trimmed by 0 bases and the J gene end by 2 bases; junction bases not matched to a gene: 8. In nucleotides, the CDR3 is TGTGCCAGCTCACCACCGATGGGACAGGGTTCGGCTGGGGCCAACGTCCTGACTTTC. Encoded protein: CASSPPMGQGSAGANVLTF.

This clone turned up a few times. V is TRBV2 and J is TRBJ1-4, with 9 bases lining up with TRBD1. This CDR3 spans 13 amino acids. Germline trimming cut 6 bases from V and 7 bases from J; bases unmatched to any gene: 3. CDR1 is SNHLY, CDR2 FYNNEI, per germline. The CDR3 DNA sequence: TGTGCCAGCAGCGGACAGGGGATTGAAAAACTGTTTTTT. Residues: CASSGQGIEKLFF.